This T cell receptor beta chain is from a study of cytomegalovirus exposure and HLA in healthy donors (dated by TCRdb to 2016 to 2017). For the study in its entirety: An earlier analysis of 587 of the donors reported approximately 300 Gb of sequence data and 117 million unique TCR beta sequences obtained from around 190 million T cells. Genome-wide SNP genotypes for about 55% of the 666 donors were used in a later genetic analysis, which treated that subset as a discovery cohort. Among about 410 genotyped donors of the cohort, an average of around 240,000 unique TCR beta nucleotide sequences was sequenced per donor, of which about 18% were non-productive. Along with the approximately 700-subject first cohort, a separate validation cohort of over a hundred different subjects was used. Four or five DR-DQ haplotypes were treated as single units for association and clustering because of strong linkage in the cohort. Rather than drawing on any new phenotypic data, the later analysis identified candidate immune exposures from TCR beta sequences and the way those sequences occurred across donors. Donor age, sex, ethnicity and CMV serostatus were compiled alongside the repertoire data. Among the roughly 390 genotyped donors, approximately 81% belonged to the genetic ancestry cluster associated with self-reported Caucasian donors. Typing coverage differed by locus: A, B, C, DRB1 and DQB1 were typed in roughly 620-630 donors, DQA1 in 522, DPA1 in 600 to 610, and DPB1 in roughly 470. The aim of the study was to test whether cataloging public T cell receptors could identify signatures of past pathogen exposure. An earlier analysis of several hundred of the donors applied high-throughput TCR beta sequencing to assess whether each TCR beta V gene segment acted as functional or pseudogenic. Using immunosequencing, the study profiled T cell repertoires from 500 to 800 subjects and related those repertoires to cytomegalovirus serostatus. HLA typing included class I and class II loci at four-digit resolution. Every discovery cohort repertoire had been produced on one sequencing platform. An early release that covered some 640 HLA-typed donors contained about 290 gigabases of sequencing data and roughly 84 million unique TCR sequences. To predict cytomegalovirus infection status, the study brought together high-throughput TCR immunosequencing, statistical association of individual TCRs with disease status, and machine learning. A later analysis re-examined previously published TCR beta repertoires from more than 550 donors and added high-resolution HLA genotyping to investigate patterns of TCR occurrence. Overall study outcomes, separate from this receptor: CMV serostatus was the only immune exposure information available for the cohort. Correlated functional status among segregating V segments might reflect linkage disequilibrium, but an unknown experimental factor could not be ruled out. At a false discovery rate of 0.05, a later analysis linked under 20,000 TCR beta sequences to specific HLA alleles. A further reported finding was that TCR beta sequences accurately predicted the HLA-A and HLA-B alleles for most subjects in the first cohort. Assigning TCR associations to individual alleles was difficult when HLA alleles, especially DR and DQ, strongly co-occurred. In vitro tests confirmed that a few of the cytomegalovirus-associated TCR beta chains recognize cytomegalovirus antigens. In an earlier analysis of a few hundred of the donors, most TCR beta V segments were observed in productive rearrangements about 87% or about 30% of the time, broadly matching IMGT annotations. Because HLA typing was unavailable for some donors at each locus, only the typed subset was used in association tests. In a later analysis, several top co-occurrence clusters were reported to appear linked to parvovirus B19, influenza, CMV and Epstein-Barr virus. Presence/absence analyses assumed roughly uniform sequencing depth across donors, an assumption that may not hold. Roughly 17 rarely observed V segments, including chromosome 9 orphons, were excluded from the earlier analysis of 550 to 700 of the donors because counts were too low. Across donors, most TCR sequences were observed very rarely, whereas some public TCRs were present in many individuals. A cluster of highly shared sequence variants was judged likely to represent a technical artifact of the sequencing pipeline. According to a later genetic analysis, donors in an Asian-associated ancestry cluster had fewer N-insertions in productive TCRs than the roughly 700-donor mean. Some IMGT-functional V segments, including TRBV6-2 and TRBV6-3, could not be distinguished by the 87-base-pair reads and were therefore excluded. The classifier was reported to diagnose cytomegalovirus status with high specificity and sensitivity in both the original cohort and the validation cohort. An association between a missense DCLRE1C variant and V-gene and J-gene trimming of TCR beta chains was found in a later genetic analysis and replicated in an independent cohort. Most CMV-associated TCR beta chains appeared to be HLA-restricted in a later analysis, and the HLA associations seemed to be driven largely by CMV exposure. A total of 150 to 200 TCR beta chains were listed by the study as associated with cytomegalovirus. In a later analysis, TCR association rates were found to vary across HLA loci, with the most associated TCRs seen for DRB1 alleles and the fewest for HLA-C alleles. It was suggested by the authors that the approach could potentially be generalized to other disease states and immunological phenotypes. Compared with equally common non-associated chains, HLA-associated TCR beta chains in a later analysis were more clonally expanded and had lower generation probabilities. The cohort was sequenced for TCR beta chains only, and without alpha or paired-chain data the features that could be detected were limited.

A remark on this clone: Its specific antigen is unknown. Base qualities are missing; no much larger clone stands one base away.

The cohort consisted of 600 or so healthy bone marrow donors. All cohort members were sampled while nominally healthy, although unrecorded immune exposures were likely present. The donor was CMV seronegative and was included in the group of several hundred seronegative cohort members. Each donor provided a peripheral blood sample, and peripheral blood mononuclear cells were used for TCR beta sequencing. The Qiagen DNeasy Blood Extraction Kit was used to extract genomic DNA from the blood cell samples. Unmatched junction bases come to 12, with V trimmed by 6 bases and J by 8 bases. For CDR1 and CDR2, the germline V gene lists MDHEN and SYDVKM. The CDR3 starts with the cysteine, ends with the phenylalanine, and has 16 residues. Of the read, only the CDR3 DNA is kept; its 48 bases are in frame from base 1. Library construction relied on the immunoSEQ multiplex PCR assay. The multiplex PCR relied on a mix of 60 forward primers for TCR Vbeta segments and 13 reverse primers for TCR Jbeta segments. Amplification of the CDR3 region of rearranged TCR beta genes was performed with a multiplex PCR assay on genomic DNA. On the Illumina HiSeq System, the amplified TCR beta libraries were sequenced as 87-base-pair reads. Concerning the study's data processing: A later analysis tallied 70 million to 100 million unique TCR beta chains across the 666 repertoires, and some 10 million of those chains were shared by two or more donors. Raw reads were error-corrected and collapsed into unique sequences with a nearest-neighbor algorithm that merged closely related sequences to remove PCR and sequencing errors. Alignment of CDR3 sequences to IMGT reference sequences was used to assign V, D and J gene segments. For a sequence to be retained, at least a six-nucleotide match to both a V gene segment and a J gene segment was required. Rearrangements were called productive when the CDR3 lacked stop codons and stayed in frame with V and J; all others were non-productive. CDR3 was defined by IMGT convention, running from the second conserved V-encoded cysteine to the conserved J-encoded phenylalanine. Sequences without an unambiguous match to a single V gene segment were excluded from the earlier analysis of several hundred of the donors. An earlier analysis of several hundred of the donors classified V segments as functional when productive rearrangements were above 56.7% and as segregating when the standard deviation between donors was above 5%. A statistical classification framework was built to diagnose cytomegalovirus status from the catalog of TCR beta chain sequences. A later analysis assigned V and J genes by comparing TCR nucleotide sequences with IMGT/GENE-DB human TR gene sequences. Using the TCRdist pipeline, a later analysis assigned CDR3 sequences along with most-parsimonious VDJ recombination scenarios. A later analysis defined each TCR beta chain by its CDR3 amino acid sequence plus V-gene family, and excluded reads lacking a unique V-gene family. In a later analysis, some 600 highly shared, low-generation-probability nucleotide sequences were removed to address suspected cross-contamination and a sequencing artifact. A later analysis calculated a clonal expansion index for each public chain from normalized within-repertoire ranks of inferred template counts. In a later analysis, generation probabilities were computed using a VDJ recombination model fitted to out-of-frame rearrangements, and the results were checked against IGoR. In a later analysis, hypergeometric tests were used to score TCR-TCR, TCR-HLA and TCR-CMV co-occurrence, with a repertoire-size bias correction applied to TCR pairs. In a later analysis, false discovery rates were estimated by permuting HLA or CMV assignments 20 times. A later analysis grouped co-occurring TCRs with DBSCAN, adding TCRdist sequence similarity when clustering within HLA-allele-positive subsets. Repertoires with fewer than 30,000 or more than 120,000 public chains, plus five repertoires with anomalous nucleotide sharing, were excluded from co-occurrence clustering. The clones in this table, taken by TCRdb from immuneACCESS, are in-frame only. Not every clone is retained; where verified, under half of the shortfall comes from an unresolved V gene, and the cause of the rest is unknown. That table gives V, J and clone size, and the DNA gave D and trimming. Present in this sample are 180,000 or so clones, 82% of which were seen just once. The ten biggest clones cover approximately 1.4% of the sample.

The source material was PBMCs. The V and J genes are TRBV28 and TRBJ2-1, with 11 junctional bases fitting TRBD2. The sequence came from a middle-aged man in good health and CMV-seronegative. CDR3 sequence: CASRQPGTSGIDEQFF. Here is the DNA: TGTGCCAGCAGACAGCCCGGGACTAGCGGTATAGATGAGCAGTTCTTC.